This entry concerns a single TCR beta chain. This clone came up once. The target of this receptor is not known. Per-base qualities were not stored, and no clone one base away is much larger. The source of the sample is a study of shared clonotypes between healthy human individuals (TCRdb year 2020). As for the study more broadly: The cohort included three men and a couple of women between 18 and 49 years of age. Each donor's leukapheresis produced roughly between roughly 0.94 and 9.5 billion PBMCs. For each donor, CD4 naive and CD4 memory were each given three plates, CD8 naive was given two plates, and CD8 memory was given one plate. To estimate repertoire size and how much clonotypes are shared between individuals, the study performed deep sequencing of blood TCR repertoires from roughly five healthy adults. To increase sequencing depth and limit assay-specific biases, TCR repertoire library preparation and sequencing were carried out by different laboratories using diverse techniques. Paper-wide results and their limitations: Sampling was restricted to blood, and TCR repertoires in tissues likely differ from the TCR repertoires found in blood. About 4.5% of naive CD4, more than 3% of naive CD8, approximately 2.2% of memory CD4, and about 0.4% of memory CD8 clonotypes were shared across a few donors. Rarefaction of sorted-subset datasets indicated incomplete sequencing despite the large sequencing depth. Based on pairwise subsampling, the degree of clonotype sharing among donors was expected to be affected by sequencing depth. Estimated clonotype richness was generally larger for naive than for memory subsets. Because the study included only a small number of donors, the genetic and exposure-history diversity represented was limited. Compared with non-shared clonotypes, clonotypes shared by all four sorted-subset donors had higher generation probabilities.

Using the deep immunoSEQ assay, TCR CDR3 regions were amplified from genomic DNA by multiplex PCR. Genomic DNA extracted from each cell subset was distributed evenly over all wells of several immunoSEQ 96-well plates, and each plate served as one replicate. For sorted subsets, each replicate PCR was loaded with about 0.2 ug genomic DNA, equivalent to 30,000 to 35,000 T cell genomes. The purified libraries were quantified using a Qubit 3.0 fluorometer, sized with a Bioanalyzer 2100, and then quantified again using the KAPA Library Quantification kit. Every immunoSEQ 96-well plate was sequenced on a dedicated single-read 150-cycle Illumina NextSeq 550 flow cell. The published analysis was carried out like this. Because the immunoSEQ output held only junctional sequences and lacked quality scores, the filtering could not match the filtering applied to full-length reads. Sequences were annotated with PyIR, a Python wrapper for IgBLAST v1.9, and V/J genes and CDR3 were assigned using IMGT germline references. Reads were filtered out if the reads had weak V/J assignments (E-value above 1e-6), no CDR3, stop codons, out-of-frame junctions, or ambiguous translated residues. V3J clonotypes were defined as sequences sharing the same inferred V gene, J gene, and CDR3 amino acid sequence. The percentage overlap between two repertoires was calculated by dividing the number of shared unique clonotypes by the size of the smaller repertoire. Repertoire richness was assessed with RTK rarefaction, the Chao1 estimator, and Recon v2.1 estimates of unobserved clonotypes. OLGA was used to compute generation probabilities for all TCRbeta clonotypes that the gDNA method yielded from a few donors. TCRdb holds this immuneACCESS table with in-frame rearrangements only. Some clones are missing; in checked studies, unresolved V genes explain under half, and the rest has no known cause. V, J and clone size reflect that table, while D and trimming were determined from the DNA. In this sample the table shows more than 1,200,000 clones, approximately 98.5% of which occur a single time. The biggest ten clones account for approximately 0.4% of the sample.

Donors were healthy HIV-negative adults with no recently reported acute infections or vaccinations. Every donor was a Caucasian adult residing in Nashville, Tennessee, USA. Magnetic negative selection was used to enrich CD4+ T cells, after which naive cells were positively selected on CD45RA and the negative fraction became the memory subset. Blood was collected by leukapheresis, and PBMCs were isolated by Ficoll-Histopaque density gradient centrifugation and then cryopreserved in liquid nitrogen vapor phase. Analytical flow cytometry was used to check the purity and quantity of each magnetically sorted T cell population. From each sorted fraction, genomic DNA was isolated and quantified by UV absorbance on a Nanodrop 2000c. The V and J ends are trimmed by 7 bases and 3 bases, leaving 8 bases between them. The CDR3 covers 12 residues, taking in both the cysteine and the phenylalanine. Only the CDR3 portion is preserved as DNA: 36 bases, with reading frame beginning at the first base. The germline V gene (reference sequence) supplies CDR1 WNHNN and CDR2 SYGVQD.

This TCR was recovered from a man younger than 45 in good health. Sequenced: naive CD4+ T cells sorted from blood. In the paper's terms, the cell subset or site label means: CD45RA+ positively selected. The chain joins TRBV10-1 to TRBJ2-3, with no confident D gene call. The DNA sequence is TGCGCCAGCAATACCGGGACAGATACGCAGTATTTT. It translates as CASNTGTDTQYF.